This is a list of T cell receptor beta chains from one sample in a study of T cell changes during pregnancy in multiple sclerosis. This table comes from immunoSEQ multiplex PCR, and its TCRdb copy is limited to in-frame clones, with some not included. The repertoire has about 52,000 clones, more than 80% of them found once; the top ten carry about 0.37%. The specimen was CD4+ T cells from peripheral blood mononuclear cells, collected before pregnancy. Receptors originate from a female donor with multiple sclerosis, enrolled in a pregnancy study. The CDR3 runs from the conserved cysteine through the conserved F or W. D genes are given only for firm matches. Some rows have no size entry. The others give once, few or many, or a class for an expanded clone.

TRBV5-1,TRBD1,TRBJ1-2,.,CASSFDRVREGGYTF,TGCGCCAGCAGCTTCGACAGGGTCAGAGAGGGGGGCTACACCTTC
TRBV18,TRBD2,TRBJ2-7,.,CASSPISGRSEQYF,TGTGCCAGCTCACCTATTAGCGGGAGGTCCGAGCAGTACTTC
TRBV5-6,.,TRBJ2-2,few,CASSLSGSYTGELFF,TGTGCCAGCAGCTTGTCGGGATCCTACACCGGGGAGCTGTTTTTT
TRBV13,.,TRBJ1-2,few,CASSFQKDFNYGYTF,TGTGCCAGCAGCTTCCAGAAGGACTTTAACTATGGCTACACCTTC
TRBV5-4,TRBD2,TRBJ2-2,.,CASSLPGLAGGTGELFF,TGTGCCAGCAGCTTACCGGGACTAGCGGGAGGGACCGGGGAGCTGTTTTTT
TRBV5-1,.,TRBJ2-5,.,CASSLLLGETQYF,TGCGCCAGCAGCTTGCTACTCGGAGAGACCCAGTACTTC
TRBV28,.,TRBJ2-7,.,CASNDRQVTYEQYF,TGTGCCAGCAACGACAGGCAAGTCACCTACGAGCAGTACTTC
TRBV19,TRBD1,TRBJ2-5,.,CASSIPGQGAETQYF,TGTGCCAGTAGTATCCCGGGACAGGGCGCAGAGACCCAGTACTTC
TRBV19,.,TRBJ1-1,.,CASRLDWRGTEAFF,TGTGCCAGTAGGCTGGACTGGCGGGGCACTGAAGCTTTCTTT
TRBV7-9,TRBD1,TRBJ2-5,.,CASTGGKTQYF,TGTGCCAGCACAGGGGGCAAGACCCAGTACTTC
TRBV7-3,TRBD1,TRBJ2-6,.,CASSSGTGSRGLTF,TGTGCCAGCAGCTCCGGGACAGGGTCGAGGGGCCTGACTTTC
TRBV7-2,.,TRBJ2-1,.,CASSPGGQRNEQFF,TGTGCCAGCAGCCCCGGGGGGCAGAGGAATGAGCAGTTCTTC
TRBV5-4,.,TRBJ1-1,.,CASSLAGVLNTEAFF,TGTGCCAGCAGCTTGGCGGGTGTTTTGAACACTGAAGCTTTCTTT
TRBV28,.,TRBJ1-5,.,CASRGGSGNQPQHF,TGTGCCAGCAGGGGGGGTTCGGGCAATCAGCCCCAGCATTTT
TRBV2,TRBD1,TRBJ1-3,once,CASSFQGQGTKSGNTIYF,TGTGCCAGCAGTTTCCAGGGACAGGGGACGAAATCTGGAAACACCATATATTTT
TRBV19,.,TRBJ1-3,few,CASTHSNSGNTIYF,TGTGCCAGTACACACAGTAACTCTGGAAACACCATATATTTT
TRBV30,.,TRBJ1-3,.,CAWSVPGIGNTIYF,TGTGCCTGGAGTGTACCCGGGATTGGAAACACCATATATTTT
TRBV11-2,TRBD2,TRBJ2-7,.,CASSPPGLAGTSYEQYF,TGTGCCAGCAGCCCCCCCGGACTAGCGGGGACGTCCTACGAGCAGTACTTC
TRBV19,TRBD1,TRBJ1-5,.,CASSPAGGMQPQHF,TGTGCCAGTAGTCCGGCAGGGGGCATGCAGCCCCAGCATTTT
TRBV7-8,TRBD1,TRBJ1-4,.,CASSPEDRGGEKLFF,TGTGCCAGCAGCCCAGAGGACAGGGGAGGTGAAAAACTGTTTTTT
TRBV5-6,TRBD1,TRBJ1-5,.,CASSLQGAPGNQPQHF,TGTGCCAGCAGCTTACAGGGGGCGCCGGGCAATCAGCCCCAGCATTTT
TRBV19,TRBD1,TRBJ2-7,.,CASSIAKGTGRDEQYF,TGTGCCAGTAGTATAGCTAAGGGGACAGGACGCGACGAGCAGTACTTC
TRBV19,TRBD1,TRBJ1-5,.,CASSMGRRGPGWSNQPQHF,TGTGCCAGTAGTATGGGAAGGAGGGGGCCCGGATGGAGCAATCAGCCCCAGCATTTT
TRBV4-3,.,TRBJ1-4,.,CASSQASRVREKLFF,TGCGCCAGCAGCCAAGCCTCCAGGGTACGTGAAAAACTGTTTTTT
TRBV11-2,.,TRBJ2-7,few,CASSLDREGPYEQYF,TGTGCCAGCAGCTTAGATCGGGAAGGGCCCTACGAGCAGTACTTC
TRBV4-1,TRBD1,TRBJ1-3,once,CASSQPAQGASGNTIYF,TGCGCCAGCAGCCAGCCGGCTCAGGGGGCCTCTGGAAACACCATATATTTT
TRBV5-1,.,TRBJ1-2,.,CASRPGFQPNYGYTF,TGCGCCAGCAGACCCGGGTTCCAACCTAACTATGGCTACACCTTC
TRBV27,.,TRBJ2-2,once,CASSLLYNTGELFF,TGTGCCAGCAGTTTACTATATAACACCGGGGAGCTGTTTTTT
TRBV9,TRBD2,TRBJ2-1,.,CASSPPGTSGSYEQFF,TGTGCCAGCAGCCCCCCCGGGACTAGCGGGAGCTATGAGCAGTTCTTC
TRBV30,TRBD2,TRBJ2-1,once,CAWRRRGSYNEQFF,TGTGCCTGGAGGCGGCGGGGGTCCTACAATGAGCAGTTCTTC
TRBV6-1,TRBD2,TRBJ2-2,once,CASSEKGLANPGELFF,TGTGCCAGCAGCGAAAAGGGACTAGCGAACCCCGGGGAGCTGTTTTTT